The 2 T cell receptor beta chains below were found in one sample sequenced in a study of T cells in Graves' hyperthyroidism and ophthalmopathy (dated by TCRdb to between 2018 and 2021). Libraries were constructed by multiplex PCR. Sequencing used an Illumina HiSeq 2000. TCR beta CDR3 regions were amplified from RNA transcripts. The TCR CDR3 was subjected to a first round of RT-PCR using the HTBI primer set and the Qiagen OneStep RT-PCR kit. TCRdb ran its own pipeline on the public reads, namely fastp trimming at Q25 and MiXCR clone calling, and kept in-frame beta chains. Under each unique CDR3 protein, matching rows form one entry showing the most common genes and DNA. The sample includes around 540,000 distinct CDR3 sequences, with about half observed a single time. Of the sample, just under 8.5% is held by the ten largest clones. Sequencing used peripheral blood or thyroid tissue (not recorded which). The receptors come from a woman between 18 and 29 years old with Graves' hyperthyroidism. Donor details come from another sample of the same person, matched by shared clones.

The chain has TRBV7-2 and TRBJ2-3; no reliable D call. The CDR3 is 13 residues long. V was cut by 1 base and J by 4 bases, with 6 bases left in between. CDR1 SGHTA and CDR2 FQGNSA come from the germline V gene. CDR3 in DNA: TGTGCCAGCAGCTTAGGGACCTCAGATACGCAGTATTTT. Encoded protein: CASSLGTSDTQYF.

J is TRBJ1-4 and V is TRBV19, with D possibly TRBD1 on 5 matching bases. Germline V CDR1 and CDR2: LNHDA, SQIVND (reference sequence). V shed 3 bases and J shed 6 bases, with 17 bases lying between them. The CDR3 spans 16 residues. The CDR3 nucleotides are TGTGCCAGTAGTATTATCACCGGGACCGCTGATGAAAAACTGTTTTTT. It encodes CASSIITGTADEKLFF.